The following is a T cell receptor (beta chain) sequence with its context. Its target is not known. The record originates from a study of OX40 agonist ivuxolimab in advanced cancers. Study details: Prior anti-PD-1, anti-PD-L1 or anti-CTLA-4 therapy was allowed; roughly 40% had some.

Autoimmune disease history or systemic immunosuppression was exclusionary. V lost 4 bases, J lost 6 bases, and 9 bases stayed unmatched. The CDR3 runs to 15 residues. The germline V gene encodes CDR1 SGHRS and CDR2 YFSETQ. Findings and limits, study-wide: With doses of 0.1 to 3.0 mg/kg, CD4+ and CD8+ blood T cells had undergone clonal expansion by week 6.

Measured with immunoSEQ multiplex PCR; TCRdb has only the in-frame clones, and not every one. Of some 90,000 clones listed, 90% to 95% are singletons. The specimen comprised CD4+ or CD8+ T cells sorted from blood, sampled in a trial of the OX40 agonist ivuxolimab. V is TRBV5-1 and J is TRBJ2-1, with 8 bases lining up with TRBD1. The clonotype was recovered from an adult with an advanced solid tumor such as melanoma, head and neck, liver or kidney cancer. The CDR3 reads CASSPMGQESNEQFF. In DNA, the CDR3 is TGCGCCAGCAGCCCCATGGGACAGGAATCCAATGAGCAGTTCTTC.